The rows below give T cell receptor beta chains drawn from one sample of a study of T cell changes during pregnancy in multiple sclerosis. Sequencing was performed with immunoSEQ multiplex PCR; in TCRdb, only in-frame clones are kept and a portion is missing. The sample holds about 83,000 clones; about 89% are singletons and the top ten take 3.5%. Material: PBMCs, obtained in the first trimester of pregnancy. Every receptor here comes from a female donor in good health, serving as a control in a pregnancy study. Some clones in this sample may be carry-over from other donors' samples. The CDR3 runs from the conserved cysteine through the conserved F or W. A D gene is named only where the DNA matches it firmly. A row's size may be missing; if present it is once, few, many or a size class.

d_call clone_size j_call v_call cdr3_aa cdr3_nt
NA NA TRBJ2-3 TRBV30 CAWSVTGRGDTQYF TGTGCCTGGAGTGTAACCGGGAGAGGGGATACGCAGTATTTT
NA NA TRBJ2-7 TRBV25-1 CASSDETTHYEQYF TGTGCCAGCAGTGATGAGACTACCCACTACGAGCAGTACTTC
TRBD2 few TRBJ2-7 TRBV9 CASSPMTSGIPYEQYF TGTGCCAGCAGCCCAATGACTAGCGGGATCCCCTACGAGCAGTACTTC
NA once TRBJ1-6 TRBV4-1 CASSHEPGGSPNNSPLHF TGCGCCAGCAGCCACGAACCGGGGGGGTCCCCCAATAATTCACCCCTCCACTTT
TRBD1 NA TRBJ2-2 TRBV11-2 CASSRLRRDRGKSRELFF TGTGCCAGCAGCCGCTTACGTCGGGACAGGGGAAAGTCCCGGGAGCTGTTTTTT
NA medium-sized TRBJ1-6 TRBV5-6 CASSLDSNWYNSPLHF TGTGCCAGCAGCTTGGACTCCAACTGGTATAATTCACCCCTCCACTTT
NA NA TRBJ1-1 TRBV7-9 CASSLEAGATEAFF TGTGCCAGCAGCTTAGAGGCAGGGGCCACTGAAGCTTTCTTT
NA NA TRBJ2-5 TRBV7-2 CASSTGVQETQYF TGTGCCAGCAGCACGGGAGTTCAGGAGACCCAGTACTTC
TRBD2 NA TRBJ2-1 TRBV2 CASRERGSGPYNEQFF TGTGCCAGCAGGGAGCGGGGGAGCGGGCCCTACAATGAGCAGTTCTTC
NA few TRBJ1-1 TRBV7-3 CASSLGQSNTEAFF TGTGCCAGCAGCCTCGGACAGTCGAACACTGAAGCTTTCTTT
TRBD1 NA TRBJ1-2 TRBV14 CASDTTQGAGGYTF TGTGCCAGCGACACAACCCAGGGGGCCGGAGGCTACACCTTC
NA NA TRBJ2-2 TRBV7-6 CASSLQDTGELFF TGTGCCAGCAGCCTGCAGGACACCGGGGAGCTGTTTTTT
NA NA TRBJ2-1 TRBV4-1 CASSQVGDIYNERFF TGCGCCAGCAGCCAAGTAGGGGACATCTACAATGAGCGGTTCTTC
NA NA TRBJ1-1 TRBV29-1 CSVREDVGAFF TGCAGCGTTCGGGAAGACGTTGGAGCTTTCTTT
NA NA TRBJ1-1 TRBV11-2 CASSFYTGSGTEAFF TGTGCCAGCAGCTTTTACACAGGGTCGGGCACTGAAGCTTTCTTT
NA NA TRBJ2-3 TRBV7-2 CASSLGAAGNTDTQYF TGTGCCAGCAGCTTAGGTGCGGCAGGGAACACAGATACGCAGTATTTT
NA NA TRBJ1-6 TRBV10-2 CASKGGYTGDSPLHF TGCGCCAGCAAGGGGGGGTACACCGGCGATTCACCCCTCCACTTT
NA few TRBJ2-2 TRBV15 CATSSSTGLTGELFF TGTGCCACCAGCAGCAGTACAGGGTTGACCGGGGAGCTGTTTTTT
TRBD1 NA TRBJ1-1 TRBV4-2 CASSQDPGQGGSEAFF TGTGCCAGCAGCCAAGATCCCGGACAGGGCGGCTCTGAAGCTTTCTTT
TRBD1 NA TRBJ2-1 TRBV7-2 CASRTGPYNEQFF TGTGCCAGCAGGACAGGGCCCTACAATGAGCAGTTCTTC
NA NA TRBJ2-7 TRBV15 CATSRGATDYEQYF TGTGCCACCAGCAGAGGGGCGACGGATTACGAGCAGTACTTC
NA NA TRBJ2-3 TRBV7-2 CASSLQGRGITDTQYF TGTGCCAGCAGCTTACAGGGCAGGGGTATCACAGATACGCAGTATTTT
TRBD2 NA TRBJ2-1 TRBV7-9 CAGQSGTQYNEQFF TGTGCCGGCCAAAGCGGGACCCAATACAATGAGCAGTTCTTC
NA NA TRBJ1-3 TRBV6-1 CASSEADGNTIYF TGTGCCAGCAGTGAGGCTGATGGAAACACCATATATTTT
NA NA TRBJ2-5 TRBV19 CASSLDLEETQYF TGTGCCAGTAGTCTGGACTTGGAAGAGACCCAGTACTTC
TRBD2 once TRBJ2-3 TRBV7-2 CASSFRRESSSTDTQYF TGTGCCAGCAGCTTCCGGCGGGAGTCCTCTAGCACAGATACGCAGTATTTT
NA NA TRBJ2-1 TRBV27 CASSLVLAQYNEQFF TGTGCCAGCAGTTTAGTCCTAGCGCAATACAATGAGCAGTTCTTC
TRBD2 once TRBJ2-7 TRBV19 CASSTSSGTSFMYEQYF TGTGCCAGTAGTACATCCTCCGGGACTAGCTTCATGTACGAGCAGTACTTC
TRBD1 NA TRBJ2-7 TRBV7-3 CASSSAGGRGEQYF TGTGCCAGCAGCAGCGCAGGGGGCCGTGGCGAGCAGTACTTC
NA NA TRBJ2-1 TRBV6-4 CASSEGDRGEQFF TGTGCCAGCAGTGAGGGTGACAGAGGTGAGCAGTTCTTC
TRBD1 NA TRBJ1-5 TRBV5-1 CASSPGTVSNQPQHF TGCGCCAGCAGCCCGGGGACAGTTAGCAATCAGCCCCAGCATTTT
NA NA TRBJ2-7 TRBV9 CASSVGRGGSYEQYF TGTGCCAGCAGCGTTGGCAGGGGAGGGTCCTACGAGCAGTACTTC
TRBD2 once TRBJ2-1 TRBV30 CAWRTYRGAGEAYNEQFF TGTGCCTGGAGGACCTACCGAGGGGCGGGAGAGGCCTACAATGAGCAGTTCTTC
NA NA TRBJ2-1 TRBV28 CASSLSGVDEQFF TGTGCCAGCAGTTTATCAGGGGTTGATGAGCAGTTCTTC
NA NA TRBJ1-2 TRBV7-9 CASSLEVGQKDGYTF TGTGCCAGCAGCTTAGAAGTTGGACAGAAGGATGGCTACACCTTC
NA NA TRBJ2-7 TRBV2 CASSGENSYEQYF TGTGCCAGCAGCGGGGAGAACTCCTACGAGCAGTACTTC
NA NA TRBJ1-4 TRBV4-1 CASSPLQGDSSEKLFF TGCGCCAGCAGCCCCTTACAGGGCGACTCGAGTGAAAAACTGTTTTTT